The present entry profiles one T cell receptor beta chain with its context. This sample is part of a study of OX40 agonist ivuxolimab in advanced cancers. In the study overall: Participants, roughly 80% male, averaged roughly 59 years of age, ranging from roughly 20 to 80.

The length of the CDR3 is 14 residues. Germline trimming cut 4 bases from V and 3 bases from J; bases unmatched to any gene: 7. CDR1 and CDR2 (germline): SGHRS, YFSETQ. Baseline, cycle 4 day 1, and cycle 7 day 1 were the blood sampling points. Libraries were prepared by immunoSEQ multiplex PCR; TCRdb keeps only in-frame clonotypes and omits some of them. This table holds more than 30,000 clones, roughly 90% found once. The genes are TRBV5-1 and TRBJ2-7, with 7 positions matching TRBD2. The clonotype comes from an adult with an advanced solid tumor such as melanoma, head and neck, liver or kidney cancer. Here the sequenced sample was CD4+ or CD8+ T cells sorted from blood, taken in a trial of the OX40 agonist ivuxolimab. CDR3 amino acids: CASSPGLVSYEQYF. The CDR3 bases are TGCGCCAGCAGCCCAGGACTAGTTAGCTACGAGCAGTACTTC.